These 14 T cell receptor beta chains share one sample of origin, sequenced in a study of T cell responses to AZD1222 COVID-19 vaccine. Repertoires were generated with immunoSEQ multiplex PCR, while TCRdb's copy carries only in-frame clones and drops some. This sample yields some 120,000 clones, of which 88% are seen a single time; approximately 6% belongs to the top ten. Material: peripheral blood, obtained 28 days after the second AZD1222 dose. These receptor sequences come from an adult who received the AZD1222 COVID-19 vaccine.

The CDR3 loop is CASREDRVNEQFF. The CDR3 region has the DNA TGTGCCAGCAGGGAGGACAGGGTAAATGAGCAGTTCTTC. The rearrangement joins TRBV2 to TRBJ2-1; 8 bases agree with TRBD1. The CDR3 spans 13 residues. J lost 7 bases, V lost 6 bases, and 5 bases had no gene match. Germline assignment: CDR1 SNHLY and CDR2 FYNNEI.

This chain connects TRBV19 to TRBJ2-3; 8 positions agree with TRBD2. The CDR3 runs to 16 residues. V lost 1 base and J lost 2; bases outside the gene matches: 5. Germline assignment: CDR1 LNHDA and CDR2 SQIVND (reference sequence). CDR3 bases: TGTGCCAGTAGTATAGGCTCGGGGGGGACCACAGATACGCAGTATTTT. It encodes CASSIGSGGTTDTQYF.

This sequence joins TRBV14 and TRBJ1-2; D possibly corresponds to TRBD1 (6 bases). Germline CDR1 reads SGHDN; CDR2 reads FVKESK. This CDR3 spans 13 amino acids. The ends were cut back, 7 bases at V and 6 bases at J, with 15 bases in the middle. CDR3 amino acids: CASTAGEVHGYTF. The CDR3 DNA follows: TGTGCCAGCACCGCAGGGGAGGTCCATGGCTACACCTTC.

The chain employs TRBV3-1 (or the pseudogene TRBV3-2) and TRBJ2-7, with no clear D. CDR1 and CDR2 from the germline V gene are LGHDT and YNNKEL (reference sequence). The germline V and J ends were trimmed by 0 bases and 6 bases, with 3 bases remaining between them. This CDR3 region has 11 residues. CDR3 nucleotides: TGTGCCAGCAGCCAAGATGGCGAGCAGTACTTC. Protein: CASSQDGEQYF.

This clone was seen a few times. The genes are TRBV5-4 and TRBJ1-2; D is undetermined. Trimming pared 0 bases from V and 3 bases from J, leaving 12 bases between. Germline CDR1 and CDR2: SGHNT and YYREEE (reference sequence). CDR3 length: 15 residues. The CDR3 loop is CASSLAGGGHYGYTF. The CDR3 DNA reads TGTGCCAGCAGCTTGGCCGGTGGTGGCCACTATGGCTACACCTTC.

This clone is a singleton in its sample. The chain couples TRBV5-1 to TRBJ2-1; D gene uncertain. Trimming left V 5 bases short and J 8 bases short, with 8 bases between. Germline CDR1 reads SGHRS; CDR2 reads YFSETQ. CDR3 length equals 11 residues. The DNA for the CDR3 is TGCGCCAGCAGGTGGGATTATGAGCAGTTCTTC. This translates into CASRWDYEQFF.

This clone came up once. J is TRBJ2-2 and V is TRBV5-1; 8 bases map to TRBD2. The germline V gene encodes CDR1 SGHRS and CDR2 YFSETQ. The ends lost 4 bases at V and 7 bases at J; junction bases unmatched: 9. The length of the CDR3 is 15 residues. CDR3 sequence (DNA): TGCGCCAGCAGCGGTCCCCTAGCGGGCAACGGGGAGCTGTTTTTT. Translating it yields CASSGPLAGNGELFF.

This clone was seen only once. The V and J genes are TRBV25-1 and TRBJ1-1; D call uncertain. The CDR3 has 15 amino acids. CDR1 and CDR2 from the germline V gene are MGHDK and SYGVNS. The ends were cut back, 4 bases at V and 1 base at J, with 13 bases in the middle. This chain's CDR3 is CASSASYRGNTEAFF. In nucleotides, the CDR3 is TGTGCCAGCAGTGCATCGTATCGAGGGAACACTGAAGCTTTCTTT.

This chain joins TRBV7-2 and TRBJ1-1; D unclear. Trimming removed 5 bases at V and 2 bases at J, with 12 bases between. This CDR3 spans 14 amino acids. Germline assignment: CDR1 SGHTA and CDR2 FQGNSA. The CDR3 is CASSPYFDNTEAFF. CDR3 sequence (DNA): TGTGCCAGCAGCCCCTACTTTGACAACACTGAAGCTTTCTTT. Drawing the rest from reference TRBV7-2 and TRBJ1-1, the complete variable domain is GAGVSQSPSNKVTEKGKDVELRCDPISGHTALYWYRQSLGQGLEFLIYFQGNSAPDKSGLPSDRFSAERTGGSVSTLTIQRTQQEDSAVYLCASSPYFDNTEAFFGQGTRLTVV.

Here the CDR3 DNA reads TGTGCCAGCCAGGGGAAATTCTATGGCTACACCTTC. Its translation is CASQGKFYGYTF. The chain is built from TRBV6-6 and TRBJ1-2, with D perhaps TRBD1 (6 bases). Germline loops: CDR1 MNHNY, CDR2 SVGAGI (reference sequence). V lost 8 bases to trimming and J lost 4 bases, with 11 bases between them. This CDR3 contains 12 residues.

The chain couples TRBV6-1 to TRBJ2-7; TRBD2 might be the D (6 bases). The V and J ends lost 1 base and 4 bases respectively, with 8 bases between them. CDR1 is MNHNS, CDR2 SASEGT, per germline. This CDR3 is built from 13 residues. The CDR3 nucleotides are TGTGCCAGCAGTGAAGGACTAGTGTACGAGCAGTACTTC. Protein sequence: CASSEGLVYEQYF.

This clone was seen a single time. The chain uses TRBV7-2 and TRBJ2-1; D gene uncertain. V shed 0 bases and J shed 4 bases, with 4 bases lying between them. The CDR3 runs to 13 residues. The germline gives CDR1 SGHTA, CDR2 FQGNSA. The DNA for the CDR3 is TGTGCCAGCAGCTTAGCGGAATACAATGAGCAGTTCTTC. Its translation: CASSLAEYNEQFF. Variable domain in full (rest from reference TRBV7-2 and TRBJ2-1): GAGVSQSPSNKVTEKGKDVELRCDPISGHTALYWYRQSLGQGLEFLIYFQGNSAPDKSGLPSDRFSAERTGGSVSTLTIQRTQQEDSAVYLCASSLAEYNEQFFGPGTRLTVL.

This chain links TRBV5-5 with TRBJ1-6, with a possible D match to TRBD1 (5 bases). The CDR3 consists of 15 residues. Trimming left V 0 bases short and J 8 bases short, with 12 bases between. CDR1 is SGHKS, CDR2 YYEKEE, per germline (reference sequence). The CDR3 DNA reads TGTGCCAGCAGCTTGGCGAGACAACAGGATTCACCCCTCCACTTT. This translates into CASSLARQQDSPLHF.

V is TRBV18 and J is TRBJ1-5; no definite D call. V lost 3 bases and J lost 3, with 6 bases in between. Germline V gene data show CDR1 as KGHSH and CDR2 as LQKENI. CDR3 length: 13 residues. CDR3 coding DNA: TGTGCCAGCTCACCTCAGGACAATCAGCCCCAGCATTTT. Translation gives CASSPQDNQPQHF.